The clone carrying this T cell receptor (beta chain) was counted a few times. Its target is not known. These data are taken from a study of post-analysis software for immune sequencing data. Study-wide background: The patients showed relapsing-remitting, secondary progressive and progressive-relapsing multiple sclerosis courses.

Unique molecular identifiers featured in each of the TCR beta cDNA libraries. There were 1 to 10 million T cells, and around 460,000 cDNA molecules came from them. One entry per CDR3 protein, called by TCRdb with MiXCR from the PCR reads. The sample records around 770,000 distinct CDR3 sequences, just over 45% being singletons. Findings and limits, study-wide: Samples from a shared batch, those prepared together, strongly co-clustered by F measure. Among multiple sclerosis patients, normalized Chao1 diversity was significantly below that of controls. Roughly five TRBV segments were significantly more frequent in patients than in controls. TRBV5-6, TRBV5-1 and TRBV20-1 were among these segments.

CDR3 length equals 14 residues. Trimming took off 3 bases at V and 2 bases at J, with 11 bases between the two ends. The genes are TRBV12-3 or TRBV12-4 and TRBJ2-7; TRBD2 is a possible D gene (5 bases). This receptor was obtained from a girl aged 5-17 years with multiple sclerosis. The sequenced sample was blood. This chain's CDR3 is CASSFGRATYEQYF. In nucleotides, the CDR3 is TGTGCCAGCAGTTTTGGGAGAGCCACCTACGAGCAGTACTTC.